Shown below are 27 T cell receptor beta chains from a single sample sequenced in a study of T cell clonality in common variable immunodeficiency. Regarding the study as a whole: Fewer deletions and N-nucleotide insertions were reportedly seen in common variable immunodeficiency TCR beta sequences.

Antigens of these TCRs are unknown. This table comes from immunoSEQ multiplex PCR, and its TCRdb copy is limited to in-frame clones, with some not included. Listed for the sample are about 16,000 clones, none seen a single time. The sample taken for sequencing was peripheral blood mononuclear cells. These receptors were collected from a human donor with common variable immunodeficiency.

This clone appeared a few times. Read data end 3 residues before the CDR3 end; the end is taken from the germline J gene. The chain is built from TRBV2 and TRBJ1-2; D call uncertain. Looked up from germline, CDR1 is SNHLY and CDR2 is FYNNEI. V was pared by 7 bases and J by 0 bases, with 9 bases between. This CDR3 contains 13 residues. The DNA read from the CDR3 is TGTGCCAGCACCCTGGCAGCTAACTATGGC. Its protein product is CASTLAANYG. In full, the CDR3 reads CASTLAANYGYTF.

This clone was counted between two and nine times. The CDR3 end falls 3 residues outside the read, so it is completed with the germline J gene. This chain uses TRBV19 with TRBJ1-1, with a possible D match to TRBD1 (6 bases). This CDR3 region has 13 residues. V was cut by 7 bases and J by 2 bases, with 11 bases left in between. Germline V gene sequence: CDR1 LNHDA, CDR2 SQIVND (reference sequence). The CDR3 loop is CASNKQGNTEAFF. CDR3 bases read: TGTGCCAGTAATAAACAGGGAAACACTGAA. Looking up the rest from reference TRBV19 and TRBJ1-1 gives the full variable domain: DGGITQSPKYLFRKEGQNVTLSCEQNLNHDAMYWYRQDPGQGLRLIYYSQIVNDFQKGDIAEGYSVSREKKESFPLTVTSAQKNPTAFYLCASNKQGNTEAFFGQGTRLTVV.

This clone was found many times. The sequenced CDR3 bases are TGCAGTGCTAGAGGATCGGTAGGCGGACTAGCGTCCGCCAAAAACATT. Translating it yields CSARGSVGGLASAKNI. The CDR3 reads in full as CSARGSVGGLASAKNIQYF. The genes are TRBV20-1 and TRBJ2-4; 9 nucleotides line up with TRBD2. The read ends 3 residues early relative to the CDR3; the germline J gene fills the gap. Germline CDR1 is DFQATT and CDR2 is SNEGSKA (reference sequence). The CDR3 covers 19 residues. After removal of 1 base from V and 1 base from J, the junction contained 14 bases not matched to a gene.

On this clone: The read ends 3 residues shy of where the CDR3 ends; the end is completed using the germline J gene. The chain recombines TRBV6-2 or TRBV6-3 with TRBJ1-6; D remains ambiguous. CDR1 MNHEY and CDR2 SVGEGT come from the germline V gene. This CDR3 comprises 12 residues. V was shortened by 8 bases and J by 7 bases, with 9 bases between the two germline ends. Incomplete CDR3 DNA: TGTGCCAGCTGCCCTAGGAATTCACCC. Amino acid sequence: CASCPRNSP. The entire CDR3 protein reads CASCPRNSPLHF.

Comments on this clone: The read ends 3 residues shy of where the CDR3 ends; the end is completed using the germline J gene. This rearrangement joins TRBV6-2 or TRBV6-3 to TRBJ1-2; D is unclear. Germline CDR1 and CDR2: MNHEY and SVGEGT. The V end was cut by 7 bases, the J end by 5 bases, with 20 bases between. CDR3 length: 15 amino acids. CDR3: CASTSQPELAYGYTF. The DNA read from the CDR3 is TGTGCCAGCACCTCACAACCGGAGCTAGCGTATGGC.

In the case of this clone: The read terminates 3 residues ahead of where the CDR3 ends, so the germline J gene completes it. The chain joins TRBV20-1 to TRBJ1-4; TRBD1 matches 8 bases. The V gene's germline CDR1 is DFQATT and CDR2 SNEGSKA (reference sequence). J gave up 4 bases and V 6 bases, and 10 bases lay outside the gene matches. This CDR3 has 15 amino acids. The DNA read from the CDR3 is TGCAGTGCAACTCCAGGGGGCTGGGTTAATGAAAAA. This translates into CSATPGGWVNEK. The entire CDR3 sequence reads CSATPGGWVNEKLFF.

This clone was seen a few times. The missing CDR3 end, 3 residues past where the read stops, is filled in from the germline J gene. J is TRBJ1-5 and V is TRBV19, with TRBD1 matching 7 bases. This CDR3 is built from 15 residues. J lost 4 bases, V lost 4 bases, and 7 bases had no gene match. From germline, CDR1 is LNHDA and CDR2 SQIVND (reference sequence). The sequenced CDR3 bases are TGTGCCAGTAGTACCCGACAGGGTAGGAATCAGCCC. This encodes CASSTRQGRNQP. The CDR3 as a whole reads CASSTRQGRNQPQHF.

There are many counts of this clone. Read data end 3 residues before the CDR3 end; the end is taken from the germline J gene. The chain employs TRBV7-6 and TRBJ1-1; weak D call: TRBD1 (5 bases). Germline V lookup: CDR1 SGHVS, CDR2 FNYEAQ. V gave up 5 bases and J gave up 3 bases, with 16 bases separating them. The CDR3 contains 15 residues. CDR3 DNA, as far as it was read: TGTGCCAGCAGCCCAGCCACAGGCGTTTACACTGAA. The encoded protein is CASSPATGVYTE. The entire CDR3 protein is CASSPATGVYTEAFF.

This clone was counted a few times. Read data end 3 residues before the CDR3 end; the end is taken from the germline J gene. The gene calls are TRBV7-2 and TRBJ2-7; D ambiguous. Germline CDR1 is SGHTA and CDR2 is FQGNSA. The CDR3 spans 12 residues. Deletions cut 3 bases from V and 4 bases from J, with 7 bases between. The covered CDR3 bases are TGTGCCAGCAGCTTCCGCGGATACGAG. This codes for CASSFRGYE. The whole CDR3 protein is CASSFRGYEQYF.

In this sample, this clone turned up many times. The CDR3 goes on 3 residues after the read ends, and that part is filled in from the germline J gene. The gene calls are TRBV18 and TRBJ2-3, with TRBD2 matching 12 bases. The CDR3 is 16 amino acids. Trimming took 3 bases from V and 5 from J; bases not matched to a gene: 6. Germline V gives CDR1 KGHSH, CDR2 LQKENI. The CDR3 bases that were read are TGTGCCAGCTCACCCCAACTAGCGGGGGGATTAGATACG. It yields the protein CASSPQLAGGLDT. The complete CDR3 sequence is CASSPQLAGGLDTQYF.

This clone was counted only a few times. The CDR3 goes on 3 residues after the read ends, and that part is filled in from the germline J gene. The V call is TRBV2, the J call TRBJ1-1; unclear D gene. Trimming shortened V by 9 bases and J by 0 bases, and 11 bases separated the two germline ends. The CDR3 is 13 amino acids. CDR1 is SNHLY, CDR2 FYNNEI, per germline. The DNA read from the CDR3 is TGTGCCAGTCGAAAGGGCATGAACACTGAA. Translating it yields CASRKGMNTE. The full CDR3 protein is CASRKGMNTEAFF.

This clone occurred a few times. The CDR3 is cut off 3 residues early in the read; its end comes from the germline J gene. This rearrangement joins TRBV7-9 to TRBJ2-1; D call uncertain. CDR1 and CDR2 (germline): SEHNR, FQNEAQ (reference sequence). Trimming pared 1 base from V and 0 bases from J, leaving 7 bases between. This CDR3 is 15 amino acids long. CDR3 sequence reads: CASSLGATSYNEQFF. The part of the CDR3 DNA that was read is TGTGCCAGCAGCTTAGGAGCTACCTCCTACAATGAG.

Comment on this clone: The read ends 3 residues before the CDR3 terminus; that terminus is restored from the germline J gene. The rearrangement joins TRBV6-1 to TRBJ1-1; D unclear. Germline V gene lookup returns CDR1 MNHNS and CDR2 SASEGT. V dropped 2 bases and J dropped 7 bases, with 11 bases sitting between them. The CDR3 runs 13 residues. Partial CDR3 DNA: TGTGCCAGCAGTGAATCGGTCCACCGTGAA. Translated: CASSESVHRE. The CDR3 in its entirety is CASSESVHREAFF.

This clone showed up many times. CDR3 region: CASSLGPITGELFF. The DNA read from the CDR3 is TGTGCCAGCAGCTTAGGGCCGATAACCGGGGAG. J is TRBJ2-2 and V is TRBV7-9; no clear D gene. The read is 3 residues too short to cover the CDR3 end, so that end is filled in from the germline J gene. V was clipped by 1 base and J by 5 bases, with 8 bases between them. The CDR3 is 14 amino acids. Per germline, CDR1 SEHNR and CDR2 FQNEAQ (reference sequence).

This clone was detected many times. The read finishes 3 residues shy of the CDR3 end, and the germline J gene is used to complete it. At the DNA level, this CDR3 is encoded by other sequences in the same sample as well. J is TRBJ1-1 and V is TRBV5-1; 7 bases line up with TRBD1. The germline gives CDR1 SGHRS, CDR2 YFSETQ. This CDR3 comprises 14 residues. The junction had 4 bases not matched to a gene; V was cut back by 4 bases and J by 1 base. The CDR3 loop reads CASSRQGANTEAFF. CDR3 bases read: TGCGCCAGCAGCAGACAGGGAGCGAACACTGAA.

Sample share makes this clone medium-sized. The CDR3 end is not reached by the read, which stops 3 residues before it; the germline J gene fills it in. The V gene is TRBV3-1 (or the pseudogene TRBV3-2), the J gene TRBJ2-3; D gene ambiguous. This CDR3 region has 16 residues. Trimming cost V 1 base and J 1 base, with 12 bases left between them. Per germline, CDR1 LGHDT and CDR2 YNNKEL (reference sequence). The sequenced part of the CDR3 DNA is TGTGCCAGCAGCCAAGTGCGGCAGTCGGGCACAGATACG. As protein: CASSQVRQSGTDT. The whole CDR3 region reads CASSQVRQSGTDTQYF.

With regard to this clone: The read falls 3 residues short of the CDR3 end, and the missing part is taken from the germline J gene. This sequence joins TRBV7-1 and TRBJ2-2, with TRBD2 matching over 12 bases. TRBV7-1 qualifies as an ORF whose function is uncertain. This CDR3 has 20 amino acids. Trimming cost V 3 bases and J 6 bases; bases outside gene matches: 17. The CDR3 region is CASSSRTFGASGGAAGELFF. The DNA read from the CDR3 is TGTGCCAGCAGCTCGCGAACCTTTGGGGCTAGCGGGGGGGCCGCCGGGGAG.

Many counts were recorded for this clone. The sequenced fragment ends 3 residues before the CDR3 boundary, so the rest is inferred from the germline J gene. The gene calls are TRBV2 and TRBJ1-4, with 7 positions matching TRBD1. With V trimmed by 5 bases and J by 1 base, 1 base remained unmatched. CDR1 SNHLY and CDR2 FYNNEI come from the germline V gene. This CDR3 has 14 residues. CDR3 amino acids: CASSTGVTNEKLFF. The sequenced CDR3 bases are TGTGCCAGCAGTACAGGGGTAACTAATGAAAAA. The full variable domain, in which reference TRBV2 and TRBJ1-4 provide the parts outside the CDR3, is EPEVTQTPSHQVTQMGQEVILRCVPISNHLYFYWYRQILGQKVEFLVSFYNNEISEKSEIFDDQFSVERPDGSNFTLKIRSTKLEDSAMYFCASSTGVTNEKLFFGSGTQLSVL.

On this clone itself: The read halts 3 residues ahead of the CDR3 end, with the missing end drawn from the germline J gene. The rearrangement joins TRBV6-1 to TRBJ2-5; tentative D call: TRBD1 (6 bases). Germline V gene lookup returns CDR1 MNHNS and CDR2 SASEGT. The CDR3 loop spans 16 amino acids. V was pared by 0 bases and J by 4 bases, with 15 bases between. CDR3 DNA, as far as it was read: TGTGCCAGCAGTGAAGCAGGGGGAAACAACGGAGAGACC. Translated, it gives CASSEAGGNNGET. The entire CDR3 sequence reads CASSEAGGNNGETQYF.

This clone was seen a few times. The CDR3 end falls 3 residues outside the read, so it is completed with the germline J gene. V usage is TRBV6-1 and J usage is TRBJ2-1; TRBD2 matches at 15 bases. The CDR3 runs 17 residues. The V segment lost 2 bases and the J segment 5 bases; nucleotides outside the gene matches: 4. Germline-derived CDR1 and CDR2 are MNHNS and SASEGT. Partial CDR3 DNA: TGTGCCAGCAGTGAACCTGGACTAGCGGGAGGGCACAATGAG. Its protein product is CASSEPGLAGGHNE. The entire CDR3 sequence reads CASSEPGLAGGHNEQFF.

This clone occurred many times. The CDR3 end falls 3 residues outside the read, so it is completed with the germline J gene. The rearrangement links TRBV5-4 to TRBJ1-1; maybe TRBD1 (5 bases). The ends were cut back, 0 bases at V and 5 bases at J, with 14 bases in the middle. The CDR3 consists of 15 residues. CDR1 and CDR2 from the germline V gene are SGHNT and YYREEE (reference sequence). Partial CDR3 DNA: TGTGCCAGCAGCTTGGACGGGTGGGGGGGAACTGAA. Its protein product is CASSLDGWGGTE. From start to end, the CDR3 is CASSLDGWGGTEAFF. Based on the CDR3 plus reference TRBV5-4 and TRBJ1-1, the full variable domain is ETGVTQSPTHLIKTRGQQVTLRCSSQSGHNTVSWYQQALGQGPQFIFQYYREEENGRGNFPPRFSGLQFPNYSSELNVNALELDDSALYLCASSLDGWGGTEAFFGQGTRLTVV.

This clone was detected many times. With the read ending 3 residues before the CDR3 end, the germline J gene is used to fill in that end. The chain joins TRBV6-2 or TRBV6-3 to TRBJ2-1; 9 nucleotides align to TRBD2. The CDR3 totals 16 residues. V lost 0 bases and J lost 8; bases outside the gene matches: 8. The germline V gene has CDR1 MNHEY and CDR2 SVGEGT. The part of the CDR3 DNA that was read is TGTGCCAGCAGTTACTCTGGAGCGGGAGGACGGGATGAG. This translates into CASSYSGAGGRDE. The CDR3 in its entirety is CASSYSGAGGRDEQFF.

This clone was detected a few times. The read falls 3 residues short of the CDR3 end, and the missing part is taken from the germline J gene. This chain joins TRBV7-8 and TRBJ1-6; D might be TRBD1 (5 bases). V lost 2 bases and J lost 10, with 12 bases in between. CDR3 size: 14 residues. The germline V gene encodes CDR1 SGHVS and CDR2 FQNEAQ. The CDR3 DNA, read in part, is TGTGCCAGCAGCTTACAGGGTTACAGATCACCC. It specifies CASSLQGYRSP. The full CDR3 protein reads CASSLQGYRSPLHF.

This clone has only a few counts. The read falls 3 residues short of the CDR3 end, and the missing part is taken from the germline J gene. The chain joins TRBV6-2 or TRBV6-3 to TRBJ2-5; TRBD2 might be the D (5 bases). This CDR3 is 15 amino acids long. V was trimmed by 5 bases and J by 5 bases, leaving 18 bases between them. Germline CDR1 and CDR2: MNHEY and SVGEGT. CDR3 bases read: TGTGCCAGCAGTGATGTCAGGACGGGGAGTGAGACC. Translated: CASSDVRTGSET. The full CDR3 sequence reads CASSDVRTGSETQYF.

A word on this clone: The read ends 3 residues before the CDR3 terminus; that terminus is restored from the germline J gene. This chain connects TRBV6-2 or TRBV6-3 to TRBJ1-6, with D tentatively TRBD1 (5 bases). Trimming took 4 bases from V and 9 from J, leaving 16 bases between them. Germline values: CDR1 MNHEY, CDR2 SVGEGT. This CDR3 is 15 amino acids long. The CDR3 sequence: CASSFTRQRGSPLHF. CDR3 bases read: TGTGCCAGCAGTTTTACAAGACAGAGGGGTTCACCC.

Regarding this clone: The read terminates 3 residues ahead of where the CDR3 ends, so the germline J gene completes it. This chain connects TRBV6-2 or TRBV6-3 to TRBJ2-3; 7 bases align to TRBD2. V lost 5 bases and J lost 4; bases outside the gene matches: 12. CDR1 MNHEY and CDR2 SVGEGT come from the germline V gene. This CDR3 comprises 16 residues. The sequenced CDR3 bases are TGTGCCAGCAGTCCTATCAGCGGGAAAAACCCAGATACG. This encodes CASSPISGKNPDT. The whole CDR3 reads CASSPISGKNPDTQYF.

This clone was seen more than once but under ten times. The read gets to within 3 residues of the CDR3 end, and the germline J gene fills in the rest. V usage is TRBV5-1 and J usage is TRBJ2-1; weak D call: TRBD1 (6 bases). In germline, CDR1 is SGHRS, CDR2 YFSETQ. The CDR3 extends over 14 amino acids. Trimming cost V 4 bases and J 5 bases, with 13 bases left between them. The CDR3 loop is CASSLDRFDNEQFF. CDR3 bases read: TGCGCCAGCAGCCTTGACAGGTTCGACAATGAG. The full variable domain, with the rest looked up from reference TRBV5-1 and TRBJ2-1, is KAGVTQTPRYLIKTRGQQVTLSCSPISGHRSVSWYQQTPGQGLQFLFEYFSETQRNKGNFPGRFSGRQFSNSRSEMNVSTLELGDSALYLCASSLDRFDNEQFFGPGTRLTVL.